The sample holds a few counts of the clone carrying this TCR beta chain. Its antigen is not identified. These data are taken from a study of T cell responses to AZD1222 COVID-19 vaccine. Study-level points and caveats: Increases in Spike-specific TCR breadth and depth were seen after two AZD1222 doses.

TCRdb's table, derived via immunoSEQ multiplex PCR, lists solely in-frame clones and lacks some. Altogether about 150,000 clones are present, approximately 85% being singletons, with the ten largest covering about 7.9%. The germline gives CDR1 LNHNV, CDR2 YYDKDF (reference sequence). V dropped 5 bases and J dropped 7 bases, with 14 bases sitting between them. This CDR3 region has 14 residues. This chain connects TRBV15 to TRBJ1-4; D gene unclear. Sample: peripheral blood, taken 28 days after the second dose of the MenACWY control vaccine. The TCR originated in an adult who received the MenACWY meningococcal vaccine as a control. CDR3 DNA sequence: TGTGCCACCAGCCGCGGGCGGGATTCTGAAAAACTGTTTTTT. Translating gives CATSRGRDSEKLFF. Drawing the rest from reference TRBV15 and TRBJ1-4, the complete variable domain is DAMVIQNPRYQVTQFGKPVTLSCSQTLNHNVMYWYQQKSSQAPKLLFHYYDKDFNNEADTPDNFQSRRPNTSFCFLDIRSPGLGDTAMYLCATSRGRDSEKLFFGSGTQLSVL.